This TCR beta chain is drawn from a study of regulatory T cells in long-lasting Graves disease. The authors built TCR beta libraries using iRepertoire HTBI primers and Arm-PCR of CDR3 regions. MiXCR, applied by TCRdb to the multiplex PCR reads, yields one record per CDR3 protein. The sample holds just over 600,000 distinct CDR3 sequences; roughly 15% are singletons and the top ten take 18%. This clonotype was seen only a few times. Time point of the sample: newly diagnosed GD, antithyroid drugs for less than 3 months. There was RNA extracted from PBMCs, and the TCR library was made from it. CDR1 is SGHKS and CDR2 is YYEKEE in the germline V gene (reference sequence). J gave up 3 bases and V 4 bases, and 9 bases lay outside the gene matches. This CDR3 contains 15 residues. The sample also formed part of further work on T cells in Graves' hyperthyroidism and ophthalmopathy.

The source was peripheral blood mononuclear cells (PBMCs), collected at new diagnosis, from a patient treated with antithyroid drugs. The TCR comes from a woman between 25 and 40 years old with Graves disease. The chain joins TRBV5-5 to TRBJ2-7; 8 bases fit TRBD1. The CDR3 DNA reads TGTGCCAGCAGCCCCCGGACAGGGAACTTCTACGAGCAGTACTTC. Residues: CASSPRTGNFYEQYF. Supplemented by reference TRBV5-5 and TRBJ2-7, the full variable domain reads DAGVTQSPTHLIKTRGQQVTLRCSPISGHKSVSWYQQVLGQGPQFIFQYYEKEERGRGNFPDRFSARQFPNYSSELNVNALLLGDSALYLCASSPRTGNFYEQYFGPGTRLTVT.